The rows below give T cell receptor beta chains drawn from one sample of a study of blood T cells in healthy people across ages. One entry per CDR3 protein results from TCRdb running MiXCR on the 5' RACE reads. The sample holds around 2 million distinct CDR3 sequences, about 39% seen once. The specimen sequenced was blood. These TCRs come from a human donor in good health. CDR3s include the opening cysteine and the closing phenylalanine or tryptophan. Each record gives: J gene, clone size, V gene, D gene, CDR3 protein, CDR3 DNA. A D gene is named only where the DNA matches it firmly. Clone sizes are given selectively: once, few, many, or a class where the clone is expanded.

TRBJ1-2 | NA | TRBV12-3/TRBV12-4 | NA | CASSLGRPFGYTF | TGTGCCAGCAGTTTAGGCAGGCCCTTCGGCTACACCTTC
TRBJ1-2 | NA | TRBV27 | TRBD1 | CASKAGQGAGYTF | TGTGCCTCGAAGGCGGGACAGGGGGCCGGCTACACCTTC
TRBJ2-1 | few | TRBV28 | NA | CASSSPYSGLYNEQFF | TGTGCCAGCAGTTCCCCTTATTCGGGGCTTTACAATGAGCAGTTCTTC
TRBJ2-7 | NA | TRBV2 | NA | CASRHDTGFTYEQYF | TGTGCCAGCAGACACGATACAGGGTTCACCTACGAGCAGTACTTC
TRBJ2-1 | NA | TRBV28 | NA | CASSLFQGRGASYNEQFF | TGTGCCAGCAGTTTATTTCAGGGTAGGGGAGCGTCTTACAATGAGCAGTTCTTC
TRBJ2-6 | few | TRBV11-1 | NA | CPSSPRASVGDTRFVLTF | TGTCCCAGCAGCCCGCGAGCCTCCGTTGGGGACACCCGCTTTGTCCTGACTTTC
TRBJ2-2 | NA | TRBV7-9 | NA | CASEYTGELFF | TGTGCCAGCGAGTACACCGGGGAGCTGTTTTTT
TRBJ2-1 | NA | TRBV5-6 | TRBD1 | CASSTGGTYDEQFF | TGTGCCAGCAGTACAGGGGGCACCTACGATGAGCAGTTCTTC
TRBJ2-1 | NA | TRBV5-4 | NA | CASSLYFGGNNEQFF | TGTGCCAGCAGCTTGTATTTTGGGGGAAACAATGAGCAGTTCTTC
TRBJ2-1 | NA | TRBV7-8 | NA | CASSLERSEQFF | TGTGCCAGCAGCCTTGAAAGGAGTGAGCAGTTCTTC
TRBJ2-7 | NA | TRBV25-1 | NA | CASRGFGYEQYF | TGTGCCAGCAGAGGATTTGGGTACGAGCAGTACTTC
TRBJ1-2 | NA | TRBV5-6 | NA | CASSRDGLNYGYTF | TGTGCCAGCAGCAGGGACGGTCTAAACTATGGCTACACCTTC
TRBJ2-3 | few | TRBV7-8 | NA | CASSSRESTDTQYF | TGTGCCAGCAGCTCACGGGAGTCCACAGATACGCAGTATTTT
TRBJ2-5 | NA | TRBV5-6 | TRBD1 | CASSLSDRAGETQYF | TGTGCCAGCAGCTTGTCCGACAGGGCGGGAGAGACCCAGTACTTC
TRBJ2-5 | few | TRBV6-6 | NA | CASREEGRGETQYF | TGTGCCAGCAGAGAAGAGGGGCGGGGAGAGACCCAGTACTTC
TRBJ2-5 | few | TRBV4-3 | NA | CASSQDSVGETQYF | TGCGCCAGCAGCCAAGACTCAGTAGGAGAGACCCAGTACTTC
TRBJ2-3 | NA | TRBV5-6 | TRBD2 | CASSPGDYSTDTQYF | TGTGCCAGCAGCCCCGGGGACTACAGCACAGATACGCAGTATTTT
TRBJ2-5 | NA | TRBV29-1 | NA | CSVESRIRFETQYF | TGCAGCGTTGAATCGAGGATTCGATTCGAGACCCAGTACTTC
TRBJ2-1 | NA | TRBV16 | NA | CASSPVRASSYNEQFF | TGTGCCAGCAGCCCCGTTAGGGCCAGCTCCTACAATGAGCAGTTCTTC
TRBJ2-7 | NA | TRBV20-1 | TRBD2 | CSARLDGLAGPGEQYF | TGCAGTGCTAGATTAGATGGACTAGCGGGACCTGGCGAGCAGTACTTC
TRBJ1-1 | once | TRBV11-3 | TRBD1 | CASSPTGKVNTEAFF | TGTGCCAGCAGCCCGACAGGGAAGGTGAACACTGAAGCTTTCTTT
TRBJ2-1 | NA | TRBV6-2/TRBV6-3 | NA | CASSKTTGLGAHEQFF | TGTGCCAGCAGTAAGACGACAGGTTTGGGTGCCCATGAGCAGTTCTTC
TRBJ1-4 | NA | TRBV11-3 | NA | CATSDRTNEKLFF | TGTGCCACCTCAGACAGAACTAATGAAAAACTGTTTTTT
TRBJ1-2 | few | TRBV28 | TRBD1 | CASSAPSGQGRYGYTF | TGTGCCAGCAGTGCCCCGTCGGGACAGGGGCGATATGGCTACACCTTC
TRBJ2-1 | NA | TRBV6-1 | NA | CAGSEMRLRDEQFF | TGTGCCGGCAGTGAAATGAGGCTCCGGGATGAGCAGTTCTTC
TRBJ2-7 | NA | TRBV7-2 | NA | CASSDTWTVSYEQYF | TGTGCCAGCAGCGATACGTGGACGGTTTCCTACGAGCAGTACTTC
TRBJ2-1 | NA | TRBV11-1 | NA | CASSLLQGGSDEQFF | TGTGCCAGCAGCTTGCTACAGGGAGGGAGCGATGAGCAGTTCTTC
TRBJ2-7 | NA | TRBV6-2/TRBV6-3 | NA | CASSYWAGADHEQYF | TGTGCCAGCAGTTACTGGGCTGGTGCGGACCACGAGCAGTACTTC
TRBJ1-2 | NA | TRBV6-2/TRBV6-3 | NA | CASSDLRDYGYTF | TGTGCCAGCAGCGACTTGCGGGACTATGGCTACACCTTC